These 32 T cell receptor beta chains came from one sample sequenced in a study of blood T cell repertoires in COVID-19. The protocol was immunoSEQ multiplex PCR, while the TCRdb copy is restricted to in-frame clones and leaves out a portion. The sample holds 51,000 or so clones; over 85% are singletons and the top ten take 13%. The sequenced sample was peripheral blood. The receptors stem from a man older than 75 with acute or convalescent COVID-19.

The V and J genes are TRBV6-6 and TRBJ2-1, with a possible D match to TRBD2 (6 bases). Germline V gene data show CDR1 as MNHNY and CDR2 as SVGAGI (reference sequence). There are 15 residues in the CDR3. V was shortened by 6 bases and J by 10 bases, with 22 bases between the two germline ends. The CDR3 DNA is TGTGCCAGCAGCGCCTCGGCGGGACTCCGGGGGGAGCAGTTCTTC. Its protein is CASSASAGLRGEQFF.

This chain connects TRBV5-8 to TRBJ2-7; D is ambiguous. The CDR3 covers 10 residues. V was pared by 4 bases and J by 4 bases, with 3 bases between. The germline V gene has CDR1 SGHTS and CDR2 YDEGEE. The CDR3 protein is CASSPYEQYF. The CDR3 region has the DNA TGTGCCAGCAGCCCTTACGAGCAGTACTTC. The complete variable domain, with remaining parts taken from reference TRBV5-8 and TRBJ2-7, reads EAGVTQSPTHLIKTRGQQATLRCSPISGHTSVYWYQQALGLGLQFLLWYDEGEERNRGNFPPRFSGRQFPNYSSELNVNALELEDSALYLCASSPYEQYFGPGTRLTVT.

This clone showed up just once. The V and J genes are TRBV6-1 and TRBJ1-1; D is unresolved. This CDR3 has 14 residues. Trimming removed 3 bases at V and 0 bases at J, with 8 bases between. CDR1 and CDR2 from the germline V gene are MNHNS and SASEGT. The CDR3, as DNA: TGTGCCAGCAGTGAGAGGGCAGTGAACACTGAAGCTTTCTTT. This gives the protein CASSERAVNTEAFF.

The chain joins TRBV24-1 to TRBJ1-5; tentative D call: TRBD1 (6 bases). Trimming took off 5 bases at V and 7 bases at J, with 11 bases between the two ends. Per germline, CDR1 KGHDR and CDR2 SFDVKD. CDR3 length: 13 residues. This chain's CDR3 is CATSGSGEQPQHF. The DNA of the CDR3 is TGTGCCACCAGTGGGTCAGGGGAGCAGCCCCAGCATTTT.

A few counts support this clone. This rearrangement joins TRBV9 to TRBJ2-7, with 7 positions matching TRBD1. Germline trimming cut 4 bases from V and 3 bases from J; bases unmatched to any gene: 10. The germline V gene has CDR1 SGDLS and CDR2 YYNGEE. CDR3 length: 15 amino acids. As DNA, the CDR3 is TGTGCCAGCAGCACCGGGACAGCTGGAAACTACGAGCAGTACTTC. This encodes CASSTGTAGNYEQYF.

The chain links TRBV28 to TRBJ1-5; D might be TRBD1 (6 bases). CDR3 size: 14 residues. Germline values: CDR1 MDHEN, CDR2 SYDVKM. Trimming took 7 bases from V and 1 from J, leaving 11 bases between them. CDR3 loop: CASNTGGSNQPQHF. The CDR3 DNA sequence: TGTGCCAGCAATACGGGGGGCAGCAATCAGCCCCAGCATTTT.

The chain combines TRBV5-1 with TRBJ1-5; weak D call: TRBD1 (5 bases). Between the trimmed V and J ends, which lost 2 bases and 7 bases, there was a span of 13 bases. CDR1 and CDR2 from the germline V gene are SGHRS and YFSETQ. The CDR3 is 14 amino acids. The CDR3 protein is CASSFSPGPQPQHF. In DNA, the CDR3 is TGCGCCAGCAGCTTTTCACCAGGGCCCCAGCCCCAGCATTTT. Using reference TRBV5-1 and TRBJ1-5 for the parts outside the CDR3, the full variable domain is KAGVTQTPRYLIKTRGQQVTLSCSPISGHRSVSWYQQTPGQGLQFLFEYFSETQRNKGNFPGRFSGRQFSNSRSEMNVSTLELGDSALYLCASSFSPGPQPQHFGDGTRLSIL.

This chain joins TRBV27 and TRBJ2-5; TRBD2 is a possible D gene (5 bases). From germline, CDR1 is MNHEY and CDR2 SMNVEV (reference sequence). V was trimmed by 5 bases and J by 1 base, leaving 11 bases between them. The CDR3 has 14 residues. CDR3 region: CASSPLASQETQYF. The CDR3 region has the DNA TGTGCCAGCAGTCCGCTAGCATCCCAAGAGACCCAGTACTTC.

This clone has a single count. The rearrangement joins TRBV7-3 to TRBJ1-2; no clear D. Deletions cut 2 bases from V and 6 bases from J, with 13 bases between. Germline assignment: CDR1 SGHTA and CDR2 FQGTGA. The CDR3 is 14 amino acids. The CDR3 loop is CASSLEGGIHGYTF. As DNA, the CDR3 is TGTGCCAGCAGCTTAGAGGGAGGGATCCATGGCTACACCTTC. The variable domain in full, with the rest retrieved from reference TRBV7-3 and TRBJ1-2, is GAGVSQTPSNKVTEKGKYVELRCDPISGHTALYWYRQSLGQGPEFLIYFQGTGAADDSGLPNDRFFAVRPEGSVSTLKIQRTERGDSAVYLCASSLEGGIHGYTFGSGTRLTVV.

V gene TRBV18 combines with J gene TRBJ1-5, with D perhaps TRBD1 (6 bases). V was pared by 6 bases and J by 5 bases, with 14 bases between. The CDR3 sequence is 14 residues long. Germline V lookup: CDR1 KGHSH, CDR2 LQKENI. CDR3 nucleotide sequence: TGTGCCAGCTCTTACAGGGAAGGAGATCAGCCCCAGCATTTT. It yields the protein CASSYREGDQPQHF. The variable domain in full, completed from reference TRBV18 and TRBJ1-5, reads NAGVMQNPRHLVRRRGQEARLRCSPMKGHSHVYWYRQLPEEGLKFMVYLQKENIIDESGMPKERFSAEFPKEGPSILRIQQVVRGDSAAYFCASSYREGDQPQHFGDGTRLSIL.

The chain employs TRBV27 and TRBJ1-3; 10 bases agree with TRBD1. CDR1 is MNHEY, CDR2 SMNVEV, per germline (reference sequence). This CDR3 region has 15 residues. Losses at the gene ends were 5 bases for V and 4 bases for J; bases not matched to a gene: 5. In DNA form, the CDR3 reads TGTGCCAGCAGTATCGACAGGGGGCACGGAAACACCATATATTTT. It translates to CASSIDRGHGNTIYF.

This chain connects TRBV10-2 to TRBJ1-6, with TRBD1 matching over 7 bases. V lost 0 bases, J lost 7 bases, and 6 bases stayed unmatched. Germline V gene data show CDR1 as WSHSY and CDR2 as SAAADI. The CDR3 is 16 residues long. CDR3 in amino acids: CASSESRGQTNSPLHF. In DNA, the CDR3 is TGCGCCAGCAGTGAGTCGAGGGGACAGACCAATTCACCCCTCCACTTT.

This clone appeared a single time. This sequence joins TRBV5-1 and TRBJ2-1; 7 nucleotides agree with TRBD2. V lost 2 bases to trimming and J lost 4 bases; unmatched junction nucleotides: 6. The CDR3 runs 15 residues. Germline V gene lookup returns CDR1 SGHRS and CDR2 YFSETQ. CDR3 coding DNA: TGCGCCAGCAGCTTCCCAAGCGGGGCATACAATGAGCAGTTCTTC. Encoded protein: CASSFPSGAYNEQFF.

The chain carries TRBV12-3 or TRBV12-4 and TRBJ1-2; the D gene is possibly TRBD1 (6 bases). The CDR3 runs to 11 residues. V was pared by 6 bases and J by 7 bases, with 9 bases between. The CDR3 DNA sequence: TGTGCCAGCAGCTACAGGGCTGGCTACACCTTC. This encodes CASSYRAGYTF.

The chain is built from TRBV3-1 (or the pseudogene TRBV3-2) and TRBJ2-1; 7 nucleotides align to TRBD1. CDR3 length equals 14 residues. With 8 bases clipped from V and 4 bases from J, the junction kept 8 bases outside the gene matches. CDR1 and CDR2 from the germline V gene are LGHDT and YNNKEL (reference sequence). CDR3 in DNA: TGTGCCAGCTCCCCGGACAGGTTATACAATGAGCAGTTCTTC. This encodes CASSPDRLYNEQFF.

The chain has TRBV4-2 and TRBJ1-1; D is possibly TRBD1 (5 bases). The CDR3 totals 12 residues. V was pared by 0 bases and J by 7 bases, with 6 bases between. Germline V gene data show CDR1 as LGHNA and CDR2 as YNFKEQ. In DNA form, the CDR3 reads TGTGCCAGCAGCCAAGATAGGGGTGAAGCTTTCTTT. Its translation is CASSQDRGEAFF.

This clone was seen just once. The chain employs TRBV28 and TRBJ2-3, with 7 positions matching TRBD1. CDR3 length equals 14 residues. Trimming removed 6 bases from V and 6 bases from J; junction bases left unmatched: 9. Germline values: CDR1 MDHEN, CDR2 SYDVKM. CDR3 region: CASRLTGFGDTQYF. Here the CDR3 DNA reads TGTGCCAGCAGGCTGACAGGGTTTGGCGATACGCAGTATTTT.

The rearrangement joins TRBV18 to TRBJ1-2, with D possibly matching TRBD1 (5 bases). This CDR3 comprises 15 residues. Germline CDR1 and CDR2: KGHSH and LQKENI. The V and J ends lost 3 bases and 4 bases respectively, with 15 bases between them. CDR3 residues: CASSPEEGVSYGYTF. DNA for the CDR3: TGTGCCAGCTCACCGGAAGAAGGGGTTAGCTATGGCTACACCTTC.

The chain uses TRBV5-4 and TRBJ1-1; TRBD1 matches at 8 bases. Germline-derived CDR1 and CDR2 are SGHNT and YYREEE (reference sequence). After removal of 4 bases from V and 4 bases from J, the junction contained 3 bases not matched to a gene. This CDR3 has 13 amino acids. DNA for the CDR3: TGTGCCAGCAGCCCTGGACAGGGCACTGAAGCTTTCTTT. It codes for CASSPGQGTEAFF.

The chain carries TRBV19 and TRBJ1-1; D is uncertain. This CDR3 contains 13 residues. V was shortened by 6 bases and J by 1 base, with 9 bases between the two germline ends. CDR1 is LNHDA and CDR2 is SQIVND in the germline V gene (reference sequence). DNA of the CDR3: TGTGCCAGTAGCCCACCAGGGAACACTGAAGCTTTCTTT. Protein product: CASSPPGNTEAFF.

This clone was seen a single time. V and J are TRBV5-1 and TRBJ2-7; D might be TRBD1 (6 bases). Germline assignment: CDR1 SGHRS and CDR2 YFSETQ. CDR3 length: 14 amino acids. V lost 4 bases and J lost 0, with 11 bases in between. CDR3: CASSRDNYSYEQYF. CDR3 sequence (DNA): TGCGCCAGCAGCCGGGACAACTACTCCTACGAGCAGTACTTC.

The CDR3 bases are TGTGCCAGCAGCTTAGCGCAGGGGGCTAGCAATCAGCCCCAGCATTTT. Translated: CASSLAQGASNQPQHF. V and J are TRBV7-2 and TRBJ1-5; the match to TRBD1 covers 8 bases. The V gene end was trimmed by 0 bases and the J gene end by 0 bases; junction bases not matched to a gene: 1. The CDR3 sequence is 16 residues long. Per the germline V gene, CDR1 is SGHTA and CDR2 is FQGNSA.

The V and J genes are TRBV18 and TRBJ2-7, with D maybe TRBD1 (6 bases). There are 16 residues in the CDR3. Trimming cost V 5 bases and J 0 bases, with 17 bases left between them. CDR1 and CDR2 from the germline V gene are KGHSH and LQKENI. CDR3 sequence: CASSFSRDTYSYEQYF. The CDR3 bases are TGTGCCAGCTCATTCTCCCGGGACACTTACTCCTACGAGCAGTACTTC.

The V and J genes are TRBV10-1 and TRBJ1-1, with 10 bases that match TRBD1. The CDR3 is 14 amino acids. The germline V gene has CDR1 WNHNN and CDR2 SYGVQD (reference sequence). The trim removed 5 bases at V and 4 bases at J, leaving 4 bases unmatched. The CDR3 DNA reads TGCGCCAGCAGTCGGACAGGGGGGATCACTGAAGCTTTCTTT. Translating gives CASSRTGGITEAFF.

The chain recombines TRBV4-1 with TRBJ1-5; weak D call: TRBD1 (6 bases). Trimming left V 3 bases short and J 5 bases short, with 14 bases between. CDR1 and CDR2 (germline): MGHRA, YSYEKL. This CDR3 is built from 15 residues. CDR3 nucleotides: TGCGCCAGCAGCCAGCGGGCTCCAGGGGATCAGCCCCAGCATTTT. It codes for CASSQRAPGDQPQHF.

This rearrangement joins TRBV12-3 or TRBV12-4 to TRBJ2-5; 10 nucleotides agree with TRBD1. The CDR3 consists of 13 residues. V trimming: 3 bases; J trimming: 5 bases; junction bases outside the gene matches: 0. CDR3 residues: CASSLDRGETQYF. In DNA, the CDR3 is TGTGCCAGCAGTTTGGACAGGGGGGAGACCCAGTACTTC.

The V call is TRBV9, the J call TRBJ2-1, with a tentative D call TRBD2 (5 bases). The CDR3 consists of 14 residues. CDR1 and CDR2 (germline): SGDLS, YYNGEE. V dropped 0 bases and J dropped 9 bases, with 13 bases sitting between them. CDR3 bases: TGTGCCAGCAGCGTAGTATCCCCTAGCCTTGAGCAGTTCTTC. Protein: CASSVVSPSLEQFF. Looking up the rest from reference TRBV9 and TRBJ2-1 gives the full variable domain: DSGVTQTPKHLITATGQRVTLRCSPRSGDLSVYWYQQSLDQGLQFLIQYYNGEERAKGNILERFSAQQFPDLHSELNLSSLELGDSALYFCASSVVSPSLEQFFGPGTRLTVL.

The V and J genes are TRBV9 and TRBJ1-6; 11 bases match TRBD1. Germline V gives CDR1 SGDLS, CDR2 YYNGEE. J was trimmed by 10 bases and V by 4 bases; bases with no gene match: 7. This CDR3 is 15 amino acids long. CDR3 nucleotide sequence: TGTGCCAGCAGCACGGGACAGGGGGGAGGGTCACCCCTCCACTTT. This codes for CASSTGQGGGSPLHF. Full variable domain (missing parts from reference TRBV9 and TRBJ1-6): DSGVTQTPKHLITATGQRVTLRCSPRSGDLSVYWYQQSLDQGLQFLIQYYNGEERAKGNILERFSAQQFPDLHSELNLSSLELGDSALYFCASSTGQGGGSPLHFGNGTRLTVT.

The CDR3, as DNA: TGTGCCAGTAGTGACCCAGGGGGCGCTATCTATGGCTACACCTTC. Encoded protein: CASSDPGGAIYGYTF. The V call is TRBV19, the J call TRBJ1-2, with TRBD1 identical over 8 bases. The CDR3 sequence is 15 residues long. Germline V CDR1 and CDR2: LNHDA, SQIVND (reference sequence). V shed 5 bases and J 4 bases; nucleotides not matched to a gene: 9.

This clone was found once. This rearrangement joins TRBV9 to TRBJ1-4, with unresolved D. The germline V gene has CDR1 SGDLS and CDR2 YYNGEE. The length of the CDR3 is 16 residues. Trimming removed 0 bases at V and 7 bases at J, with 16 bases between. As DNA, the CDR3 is TGTGCCAGCAGCGTAGGGTGGGCCTTAGGGAGTGAAAAACTGTTTTTT. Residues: CASSVGWALGSEKLFF.

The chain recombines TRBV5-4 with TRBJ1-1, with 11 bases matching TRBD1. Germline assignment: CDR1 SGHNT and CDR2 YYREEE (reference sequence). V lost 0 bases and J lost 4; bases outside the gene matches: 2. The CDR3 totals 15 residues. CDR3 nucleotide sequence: TGTGCCAGCAGCTTGGGAGGGACAGGGGGCACTGAAGCTTTCTTT. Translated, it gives CASSLGGTGGTEAFF.

The CDR3 region is CATSAPSGTGMGGELFF. In DNA form, the CDR3 reads TGTGCCACCAGTGCTCCTTCCGGGACAGGGATGGGCGGGGAGCTGTTTTTT. The rearrangement joins TRBV24-1 to TRBJ2-2; 9 nucleotides line up with TRBD1. The CDR3 has 17 residues. Germline CDR1 reads KGHDR; CDR2 reads SFDVKD. After removal of 5 bases from V and 7 bases from J, the junction contained 13 bases not matched to a gene.